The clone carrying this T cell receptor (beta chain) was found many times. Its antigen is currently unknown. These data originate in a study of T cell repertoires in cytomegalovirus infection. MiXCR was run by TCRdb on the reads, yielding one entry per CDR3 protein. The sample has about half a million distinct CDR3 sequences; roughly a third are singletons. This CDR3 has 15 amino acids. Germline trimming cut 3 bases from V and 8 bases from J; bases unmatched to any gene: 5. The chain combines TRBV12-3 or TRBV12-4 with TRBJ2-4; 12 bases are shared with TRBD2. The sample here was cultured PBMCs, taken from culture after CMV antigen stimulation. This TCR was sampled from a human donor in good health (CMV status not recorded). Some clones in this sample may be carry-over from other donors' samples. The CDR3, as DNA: TGTGCCAGCAGTTTGACTAGCGGGAGCTGGGACATTCAGTACTTC. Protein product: CASSLTSGSWDIQYF.